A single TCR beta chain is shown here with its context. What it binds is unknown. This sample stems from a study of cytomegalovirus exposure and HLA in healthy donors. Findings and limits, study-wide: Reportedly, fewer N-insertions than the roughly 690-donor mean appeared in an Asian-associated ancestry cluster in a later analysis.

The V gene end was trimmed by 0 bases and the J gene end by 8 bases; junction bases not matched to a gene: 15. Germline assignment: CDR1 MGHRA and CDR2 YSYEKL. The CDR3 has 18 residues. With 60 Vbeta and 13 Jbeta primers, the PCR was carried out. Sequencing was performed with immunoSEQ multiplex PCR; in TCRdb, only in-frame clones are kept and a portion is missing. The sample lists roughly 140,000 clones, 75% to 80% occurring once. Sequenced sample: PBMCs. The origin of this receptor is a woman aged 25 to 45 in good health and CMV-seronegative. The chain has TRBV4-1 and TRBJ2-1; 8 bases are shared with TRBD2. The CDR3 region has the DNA TGCGCCAGCAGCCAAGATGCGCCCAGCGGGGGCCTTTTCGATGAGCAGTTCTTC. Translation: CASSQDAPSGGLFDEQFF.